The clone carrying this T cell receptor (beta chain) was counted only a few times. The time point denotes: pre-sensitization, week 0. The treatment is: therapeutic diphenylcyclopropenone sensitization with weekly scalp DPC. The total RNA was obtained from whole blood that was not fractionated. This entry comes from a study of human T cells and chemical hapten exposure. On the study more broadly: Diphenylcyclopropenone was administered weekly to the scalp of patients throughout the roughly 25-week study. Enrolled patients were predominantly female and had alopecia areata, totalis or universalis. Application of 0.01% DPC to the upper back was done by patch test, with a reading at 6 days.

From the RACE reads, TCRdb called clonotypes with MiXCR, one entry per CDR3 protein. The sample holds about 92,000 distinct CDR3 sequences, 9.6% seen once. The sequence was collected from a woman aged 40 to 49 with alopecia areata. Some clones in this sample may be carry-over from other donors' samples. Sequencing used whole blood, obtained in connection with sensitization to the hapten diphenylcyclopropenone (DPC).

CDR3 sequence: CASSYVVTGELFF. The CDR3 DNA is TGCGCCAGCAGCTATGTCGTCACCGGGGAGCTGTTTTTT. V and J are TRBV5-1 and TRBJ2-2; D gene unclear. There are 13 residues in the CDR3. CDR1 is SGHRS, CDR2 YFSETQ, per germline. V shed 3 bases and J shed 4 bases, with 7 bases lying between them.